The T cell receptor (beta chain) under discussion was sequenced for a study of regulatory T cells in long-lasting Graves disease. This clonotype has at least ten counts. Assembly of TCR beta libraries relied on iRepertoire HTBI primers together with Arm-PCR of CDR3 regions. TCRdb re-called the multiplex PCR reads through MiXCR, storing one row per CDR3 protein. The table records 200,000 to 250,000 distinct CDR3 sequences, around 19% of them present only once. CDR3 length equals 14 residues. Germline V gene data show CDR1 as LNHDA and CDR2 as SQIVND (reference sequence). The V and J ends lost 5 bases and 4 bases, in that order; junction bases with no gene match: 6. Time point noted: newly diagnosed GD, antithyroid drugs for less than 3 months. Preparation of the TCR library used RNA extracted from PBMCs. The same data also contributed to another study, on T cells in Graves' hyperthyroidism and ophthalmopathy.

The sample consisted of peripheral blood mononuclear cells (PBMCs), taken at new diagnosis, from a patient treated with antithyroid drugs. This chain uses TRBV19 with TRBJ2-3; 7 bases are shared with TRBD1. The receptor's source is a woman aged 25 to 39 with Graves disease. The CDR3 loop is CASSPDRAADTQYF. DNA of the CDR3: TGTGCCAGTAGTCCCGACAGGGCGGCAGATACGCAGTATTTT.